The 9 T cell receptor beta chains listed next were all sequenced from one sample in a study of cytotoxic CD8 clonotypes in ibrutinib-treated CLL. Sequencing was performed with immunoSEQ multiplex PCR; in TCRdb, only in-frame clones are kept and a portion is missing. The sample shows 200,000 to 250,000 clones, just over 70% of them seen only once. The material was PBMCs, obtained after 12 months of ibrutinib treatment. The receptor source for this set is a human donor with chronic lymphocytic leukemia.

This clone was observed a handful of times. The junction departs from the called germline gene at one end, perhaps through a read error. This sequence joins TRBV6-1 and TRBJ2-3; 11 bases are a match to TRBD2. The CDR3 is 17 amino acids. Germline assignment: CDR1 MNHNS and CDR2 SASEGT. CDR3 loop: CASREATSGMITDTQYF. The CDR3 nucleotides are TGTGCCAGCAGAGAAGCGACTAGCGGGATGATCACAGATACGCAGTATTTT.

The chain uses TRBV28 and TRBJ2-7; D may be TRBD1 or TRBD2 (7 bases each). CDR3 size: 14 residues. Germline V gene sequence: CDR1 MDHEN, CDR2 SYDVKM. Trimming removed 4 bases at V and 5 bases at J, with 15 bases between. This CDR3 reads CASSWQGGLNEQYF. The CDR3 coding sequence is TGTGCCAGCAGTTGGCAGGGGGGGTTGAACGAGCAGTACTTC.

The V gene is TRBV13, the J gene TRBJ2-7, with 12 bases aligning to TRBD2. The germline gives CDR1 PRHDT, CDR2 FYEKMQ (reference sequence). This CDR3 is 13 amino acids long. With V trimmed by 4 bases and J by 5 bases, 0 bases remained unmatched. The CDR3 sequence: CASSWTSGNEQYF. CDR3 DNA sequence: TGTGCCAGCAGCTGGACTAGCGGGAACGAGCAGTACTTC.

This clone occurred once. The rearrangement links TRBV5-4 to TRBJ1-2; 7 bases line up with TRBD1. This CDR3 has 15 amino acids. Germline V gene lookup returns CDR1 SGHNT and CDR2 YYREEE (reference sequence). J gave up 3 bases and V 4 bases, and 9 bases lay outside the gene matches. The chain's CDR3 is CASSPQATGDYGYTF. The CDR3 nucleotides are TGTGCCAGCAGCCCTCAAGCTACAGGGGACTATGGCTACACCTTC.

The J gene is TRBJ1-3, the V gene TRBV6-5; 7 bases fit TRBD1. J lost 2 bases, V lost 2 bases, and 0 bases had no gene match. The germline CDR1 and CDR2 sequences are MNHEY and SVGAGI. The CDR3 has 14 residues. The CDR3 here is CASSYDRAGNTIYF. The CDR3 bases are TGTGCCAGCAGTTACGACAGGGCTGGAAACACCATATATTTT.

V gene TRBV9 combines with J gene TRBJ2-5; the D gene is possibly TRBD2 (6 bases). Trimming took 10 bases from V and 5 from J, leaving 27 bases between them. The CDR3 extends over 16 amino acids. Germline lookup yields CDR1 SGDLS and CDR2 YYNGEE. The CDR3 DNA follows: TGTGCCGCCGGGACCCCTACAAGACGGGAGAAGGAGACCCAGTACTTC. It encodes CAAGTPTRREKETQYF.

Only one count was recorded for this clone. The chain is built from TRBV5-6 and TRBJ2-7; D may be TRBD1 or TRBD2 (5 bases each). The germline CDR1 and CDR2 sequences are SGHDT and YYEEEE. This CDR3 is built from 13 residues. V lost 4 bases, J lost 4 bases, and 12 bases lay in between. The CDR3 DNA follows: TGTGCCAGCAGCCCGGGACCGATGTACGAGCAGTACTTC. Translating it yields CASSPGPMYEQYF.

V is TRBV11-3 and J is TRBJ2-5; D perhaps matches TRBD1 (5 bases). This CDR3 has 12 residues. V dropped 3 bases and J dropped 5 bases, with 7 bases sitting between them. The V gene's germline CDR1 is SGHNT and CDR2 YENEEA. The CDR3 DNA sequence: TGTGCCAGCAGCTTCCCAGGGGAGACCCAGTACTTC. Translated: CASSFPGETQYF.

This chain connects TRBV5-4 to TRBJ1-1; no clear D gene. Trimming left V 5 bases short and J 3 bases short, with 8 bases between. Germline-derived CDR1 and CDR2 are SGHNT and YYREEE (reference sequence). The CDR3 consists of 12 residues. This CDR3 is CASSWIDTEAFF. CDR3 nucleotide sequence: TGTGCCAGCAGTTGGATCGACACTGAAGCTTTCTTT.